These 28 T cell receptor beta chains originate from one sample sequenced in a study of blood T cell repertoires in COVID-19. TCRdb keeps only in-frame clones here, not all; method: immunoSEQ multiplex PCR. The table shows 150,000 to 200,000 clones, with about 87% occurring only once. Source material: peripheral blood. Every receptor here comes from a man aged 18 to 35 with active or convalescent COVID-19.

The V call is TRBV5-1, the J call TRBJ1-3, with D maybe TRBD1 (6 bases). The CDR3 totals 17 residues. The V and J ends lost 4 bases and 0 bases respectively, with 17 bases between them. Germline V gene data show CDR1 as SGHRS and CDR2 as YFSETQ. The CDR3 nucleotides are TGCGCCAGCAGCCCCGGTGACAGGCAGAGCTCTGGAAACACCATATATTTT. It yields the protein CASSPGDRQSSGNTIYF.

V usage is TRBV30 and J usage is TRBJ1-2, with D unclear. The CDR3 is 12 amino acids. Germline V gives CDR1 GTSNPN, CDR2 SVGIG (reference sequence). Deletions cut 2 bases from V and 4 bases from J, with 8 bases between. The CDR3 is CAWSPDIYGYTF. The CDR3 nucleotides read TGTGCCTGGAGTCCAGATATCTATGGCTACACCTTC.

The chain uses TRBV18 and TRBJ2-5, with 10 bases aligning to TRBD1. V lost 6 bases, J lost 4 bases, and 8 bases stayed unmatched. The germline V gene has CDR1 KGHSH and CDR2 LQKENI. CDR3 length: 15 amino acids. The DNA of the CDR3 is TGTGCCAGCTCGGAGACAGGGGGCTGGGGAGAGACCCAGTACTTC. Its translation is CASSETGGWGETQYF.

The rearrangement links TRBV12-3 or TRBV12-4 to TRBJ2-5; D is unclear. The CDR3 loop spans 12 amino acids. V was pared by 1 base and J by 7 bases, with 7 bases between. The CDR3 sequence is CASSLEFRTQYF. CDR3 sequence (DNA): TGTGCCAGCAGTTTAGAATTTAGGACCCAGTACTTC.

The chain's CDR3 is CAISAGGSSYNEQFF. The DNA for the CDR3 is TGTGCCATCAGTGCCGGGGGGAGCTCCTACAATGAGCAGTTCTTC. The chain is built from TRBV10-3 and TRBJ2-1, with 7 positions matching TRBD2. Germline trimming cut 4 bases from V and 0 bases from J; bases unmatched to any gene: 3. The CDR3 consists of 15 residues. Germline CDR1 and CDR2: ENHRY and SYGVKD.

The chain recombines TRBV10-3 with TRBJ2-7; TRBD2 agrees at 10 bases. Germline assignment: CDR1 ENHRY and CDR2 SYGVKD. V lost 8 bases and J lost 5; bases outside the gene matches: 9. This CDR3 region has 14 residues. Here the CDR3 reads CAIREREGANEQYF. CDR3 DNA: TGTGCCATCCGAGAGCGGGAGGGGGCCAACGAGCAGTACTTC.

The chain is built from TRBV29-1 and TRBJ1-2; perhaps TRBD1 as D (5 bases). V lost 0 bases and J lost 2, with 13 bases in between. Germline V gene data show CDR1 as SQVTM and CDR2 as ANQGSEA. This CDR3 comprises 15 residues. The CDR3 sequence is CSVEDYSGQNYGYTF. CDR3 in DNA: TGCAGCGTTGAAGATTACTCAGGGCAAAACTATGGCTACACCTTC.

V gene TRBV6-5 combines with J gene TRBJ1-1, with D tentatively TRBD1 (6 bases). The V gene lost 5 bases and the J gene lost 5 bases, with 15 bases spanning the gap. The CDR3 has 14 amino acids. From germline, CDR1 is MNHEY and CDR2 SVGAGI. CDR3 DNA: TGTGCCAGCAGTACAGGGTCTGTCGGAACTGAAGCTTTCTTT. It yields the protein CASSTGSVGTEAFF.

The rearrangement links TRBV24-1 to TRBJ2-2; 7 nucleotides agree with TRBD2. With V trimmed by 6 bases and J by 5 bases, 2 bases remained unmatched. The germline V gene encodes CDR1 KGHDR and CDR2 SFDVKD. There are 13 residues in the CDR3. The CDR3 region is CATSWEGTGELFF. CDR3 coding DNA: TGTGCCACCAGTTGGGAGGGGACCGGGGAGCTGTTTTTT.

J is TRBJ2-1 and V is TRBV6-5; D is perhaps TRBD1 (5 bases). V was pared by 2 bases and J by 6 bases, with 5 bases between. The CDR3 runs to 12 residues. Germline V gene lookup returns CDR1 MNHEY and CDR2 SVGAGI. The CDR3 protein is CASSYQGNEQFF. The CDR3 DNA follows: TGTGCCAGCAGTTACCAGGGCAATGAGCAGTTCTTC.

The chain joins TRBV14 to TRBJ1-1; D might be TRBD1 (5 bases). The CDR3 has 14 residues. CDR1 and CDR2 (germline): SGHDN, FVKESK. V dropped 1 base and J dropped 5 bases, with 11 bases sitting between them. Written as DNA, the CDR3 is TGTGCCAGCAGCCAAGGACAGCCAGGAACTGAAGCTTTCTTT. Amino acid sequence: CASSQGQPGTEAFF.

This rearrangement joins TRBV18 to TRBJ2-1, with D perhaps matching TRBD1 (5 bases). CDR3 size: 14 residues. V lost 2 bases to trimming and J lost 14 bases, with 19 bases between them. The germline V gene has CDR1 KGHSH and CDR2 LQKENI. In nucleotides, the CDR3 is TGTGCCAGCTCACCATCCCAGGAGCCCAGGGATAAGTTCTTC. Encoded protein: CASSPSQEPRDKFF.

The V gene is TRBV10-2, the J gene TRBJ2-1, with D possibly TRBD2 on 6 matching bases. The V gene lost 5 bases and the J gene lost 7 bases, with 18 bases spanning the gap. Germline values: CDR1 WSHSY, CDR2 SAAADI. CDR3 size: 15 residues. The CDR3 is CASSSRGGLQNEQFF. The CDR3 DNA reads as TGCGCCAGCAGTTCCCGTGGGGGACTGCAGAATGAGCAGTTCTTC.

The chain links TRBV2 to TRBJ1-6, with 7 nucleotides matching TRBD1. Looked up from germline, CDR1 is SNHLY and CDR2 is FYNNEI. This CDR3 is 14 amino acids long. In DNA, the CDR3 is TGTGCGGCCAGGGGGGCACCGTTTGGATCACCCCTCCACTTT. This encodes CAARGAPFGSPLHF.

The chain uses TRBV28 and TRBJ1-1, with D possibly TRBD1 on 5 matching bases. Trimming took off 5 bases at V and 8 bases at J, with 15 bases between the two ends. This CDR3 contains 13 residues. Germline V gene sequence: CDR1 MDHEN, CDR2 SYDVKM. The CDR3 spells CASSSMGRTEAFF. The CDR3 DNA sequence: TGTGCCAGCAGTAGCATGGGGCGGACGGAAGCTTTCTTT.

The chain recombines TRBV9 with TRBJ1-6; TRBD1 might be the D (5 bases). Germline loops: CDR1 SGDLS, CDR2 YYNGEE. This CDR3 region has 14 residues. The V and J ends lost 2 bases and 7 bases respectively, with 10 bases between them. The CDR3 bases are TGTGCCAGCAGCGTTCAGGGAGGCAATTCACCCCTCCACTTT. Translated, it gives CASSVQGGNSPLHF. Based on the CDR3 plus reference TRBV9 and TRBJ1-6, the full variable domain is DSGVTQTPKHLITATGQRVTLRCSPRSGDLSVYWYQQSLDQGLQFLIQYYNGEERAKGNILERFSAQQFPDLHSELNLSSLELGDSALYFCASSVQGGNSPLHFGNGTRLTVT.

This sequence joins TRBV7-2 and TRBJ2-2; tentative D call: TRBD2 (5 bases). Germline CDR1 is SGHTA and CDR2 is FQGNSA. The CDR3 has 18 residues. Trimming took off 6 bases at V and 5 bases at J, with 25 bases between the two ends. The CDR3 spells CASSSSLARLRGTGELFF. For the CDR3, the DNA is TGTGCCAGCAGTTCATCCTTGGCGCGCCTAAGAGGGACCGGGGAGCTGTTTTTT.

This clone was counted a single time. The rearrangement links TRBV27 to TRBJ1-2; 10 bases are shared with TRBD1. V lost 0 bases, J lost 3 bases, and 4 bases stayed unmatched. CDR3 size: 16 residues. CDR1 MNHEY and CDR2 SMNVEV come from the germline V gene (reference sequence). The CDR3 DNA is TGTGCCAGCAGTTTATCAGCGACAGGGGGCTACTATGGCTACACCTTC. It yields the protein CASSLSATGGYYGYTF.

V gene TRBV28 combines with J gene TRBJ1-2, with D uncertain. The V end lost 8 bases, the J end lost 3 bases, and 10 bases lay between the germline ends. The germline V gene encodes CDR1 MDHEN and CDR2 SYDVKM. The CDR3 totals 12 residues. CDR3 amino acids: CASLHRDYGYTF. CDR3 in DNA: TGTGCCAGCTTGCACAGAGACTATGGCTACACCTTC.

This chain links TRBV9 with TRBJ2-5, with a possible D match to TRBD1 (7 bases). CDR3 length: 15 amino acids. The germline V gene encodes CDR1 SGDLS and CDR2 YYNGEE. Trimming took 4 bases from V and 1 from J, leaving 14 bases between them. The CDR3 nucleotides read TGTGCCAGCAGCTTCCAGGGGGGCTCCCAAGAGACCCAGTACTTC. Protein sequence: CASSFQGGSQETQYF.

The chain recombines TRBV5-1 with TRBJ1-3; TRBD1 aligns across 7 bases. The junction had 9 bases not matched to a gene; V was cut back by 4 bases and J by 2 bases. CDR3 length equals 16 residues. Germline-derived CDR1 and CDR2 are SGHRS and YFSETQ. The CDR3 loop is CASSMNRGEPGNTIYF. The CDR3 DNA reads TGCGCCAGCAGCATGAACAGGGGAGAACCTGGAAACACCATATATTTT.

In its sample, this clone was seen a few times. This chain links TRBV6-5 with TRBJ2-5; the D gene is possibly TRBD1 (5 bases). The CDR3 has 15 amino acids. V was pared by 5 bases and J by 4 bases, with 17 bases between. Per the germline V gene, CDR1 is MNHEY and CDR2 is SVGAGI. This chain's CDR3 is CASSPQPDKIETQYF. CDR3 DNA sequence: TGTGCCAGCAGTCCACAGCCGGACAAGATAGAGACCCAGTACTTC.

The table lists this clone with a few counts. The CDR3 loop reads CASSKDRYTEAFF. The CDR3, as DNA: TGTGCCAGCAGCAAGGACAGGTACACTGAAGCTTTCTTT. The chain combines TRBV7-3 with TRBJ1-1, with TRBD1 matching 7 bases. The CDR3 contains 13 residues. The V segment lost 5 bases and the J segment 3 bases; nucleotides outside the gene matches: 3. Germline V gene lookup returns CDR1 SGHTA and CDR2 FQGTGA.

The V call is TRBV7-2, the J call TRBJ1-1; 7 bases match TRBD1. This CDR3 contains 15 residues. Germline loops: CDR1 SGHTA, CDR2 FQGNSA. V lost 5 bases to trimming and J lost 3 bases; unmatched junction nucleotides: 9. The CDR3 spells CASSHTGVGHTEAFF. The CDR3 nucleotides read TGTGCCAGCAGCCATACAGGGGTCGGGCACACTGAAGCTTTCTTT.

This chain links TRBV2 with TRBJ1-2; D is uncertain. This CDR3 has 15 amino acids. V was pared by 2 bases and J by 2 bases, with 12 bases between. Germline V gene data show CDR1 as SNHLY and CDR2 as FYNNEI. CDR3 bases: TGTGCCAGCAGTGAATACAGAGTGATGAACTATGGCTACACCTTC. This sequence encodes CASSEYRVMNYGYTF.

The chain links TRBV6-6 to TRBJ1-5; 9 nucleotides align to TRBD1. The ends lost 5 bases at V and 9 bases at J; junction bases unmatched: 11. CDR3 length: 15 amino acids. Germline CDR1 MNHNY, CDR2 SVGAGI (reference sequence). The CDR3 region has the DNA TGTGCCAGCAGTGAGGGGACAGGGCGGTCGATGCCCCAGCATTTT. It encodes CASSEGTGRSMPQHF.

CDR3 DNA sequence: TGCGCCAGCAGCTCGGGGTACCAAGAGACCCAGTACTTC. Its translation: CASSSGYQETQYF. This sequence joins TRBV5-1 and TRBJ2-5; TRBD2 is a possible D gene (5 bases). The V and J ends lost 3 bases and 0 bases respectively, with 6 bases between them. This CDR3 contains 13 residues. Germline loops: CDR1 SGHRS, CDR2 YFSETQ.

The gene calls are TRBV27 and TRBJ2-7; TRBD1 matches 7 bases. This CDR3 is 13 amino acids long. Germline V gene lookup returns CDR1 MNHEY and CDR2 SMNVEV (reference sequence). V gave up 3 bases and J gave up 4 bases; unmatched junction bases: 3. The CDR3 coding sequence is TGTGCCAGCAGTTTTACACAGGGGTACGAGCAGTACGTC. It encodes CASSFTQGYEQYV.